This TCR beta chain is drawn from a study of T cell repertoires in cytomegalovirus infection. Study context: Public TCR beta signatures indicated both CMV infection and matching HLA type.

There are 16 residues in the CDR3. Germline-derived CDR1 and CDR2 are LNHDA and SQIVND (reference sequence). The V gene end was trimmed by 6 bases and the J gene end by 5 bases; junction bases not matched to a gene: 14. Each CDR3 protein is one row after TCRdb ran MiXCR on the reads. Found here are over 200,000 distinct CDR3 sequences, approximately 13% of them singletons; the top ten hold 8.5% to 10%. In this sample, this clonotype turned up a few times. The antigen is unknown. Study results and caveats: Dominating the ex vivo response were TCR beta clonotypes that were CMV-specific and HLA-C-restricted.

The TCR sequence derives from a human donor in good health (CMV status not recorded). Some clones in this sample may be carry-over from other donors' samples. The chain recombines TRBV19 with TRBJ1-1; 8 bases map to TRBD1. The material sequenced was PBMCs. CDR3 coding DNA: TGTGCCAGTAGCACAGGGACAGGACGGTCGGGTACTGAAGCTTTCTTT. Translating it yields CASSTGTGRSGTEAFF.